These 27 T cell receptor beta chains were sequenced from one sample in a study of neoadjuvant anti-PD-1 for oral cavity cancer. This sample's time point: after neoadjuvant nivolumab, at surgical resection. The protocol was immunoSEQ multiplex PCR, while the TCRdb copy is restricted to in-frame clones and leaves out a portion. The sample records under 8,000 clones, roughly 57% being singletons. The material was PBMCs, obtained after nivolumab (anti-PD-1) treatment. All receptors derive from a person between 40 and 79 years old with oral cavity squamous cell carcinoma.

CDR3 in amino acids: CASSIDYFSGDSPLHF. CDR3 nucleotides: TGTGCCAGTAGTATAGATTATTTTTCAGGAGACTCACCCCTCCACTTT. This chain uses TRBV19 with TRBJ1-6; no clear D gene. Germline loops: CDR1 LNHDA, CDR2 SQIVND (reference sequence). The V end was cut by 0 bases, the J end by 10 bases, with 16 bases between. The CDR3 is 16 amino acids. Based on the CDR3 plus reference TRBV19 and TRBJ1-6, the full variable domain is DGGITQSPKYLFRKEGQNVTLSCEQNLNHDAMYWYRQDPGQGLRLIYYSQIVNDFQKGDIAEGYSVSREKKESFPLTVTSAQKNPTAFYLCASSIDYFSGDSPLHFGNGTRLTVT.

The rearrangement links TRBV5-1 to TRBJ2-1; D might be TRBD1 (5 bases). The CDR3 totals 15 residues. Trimming pared 4 bases from V and 3 bases from J, leaving 14 bases between. From germline, CDR1 is SGHRS and CDR2 YFSETQ. The CDR3 DNA reads as TGCGCCAGCAGCCCGCTAGACAGCCTCTACAATGAGCAGTTCTTC. Its protein product is CASSPLDSLYNEQFF.

This chain connects TRBV5-1 to TRBJ2-7; possible D gene TRBD1, 6 bases. CDR1 and CDR2 (germline): SGHRS, YFSETQ. The CDR3 consists of 15 residues. Trimming took 0 bases from V and 5 from J, leaving 15 bases between them. The CDR3 DNA reads TGCGCCAGCAGCTTGGACGGCCAGGGGACCGACGAGCAGTACTTC. Its translation is CASSLDGQGTDEQYF.

This clone was counted between two and nine times. The genes are TRBV6-1 and TRBJ1-5, with D unresolved. This CDR3 is built from 15 residues. Per germline, CDR1 MNHNS and CDR2 SASEGT. Deletions cut 5 bases from V and 1 base from J, with 12 bases between. The CDR3 bases are TGTGCCAGCAGTCCGGACGGAGCCAGCAATCAGCCCCAGCATTTT. It codes for CASSPDGASNQPQHF.

This chain connects TRBV2 to TRBJ2-2, with D maybe TRBD1 (6 bases). This CDR3 spans 15 amino acids. Deletions cut 4 bases from V and 3 bases from J, with 12 bases between. CDR1 and CDR2 from the germline V gene are SNHLY and FYNNEI. The CDR3 DNA follows: TGTGCCAGCAGTGTAGGACAGAGAGACACCGGGGAGCTGTTTTTT. Its protein is CASSVGQRDTGELFF.

The chain combines TRBV7-9 with TRBJ2-5; TRBD1 matches 10 bases. Germline V CDR1 and CDR2: SEHNR, FQNEAQ (reference sequence). The ends lost 5 bases at V and 2 bases at J; junction bases unmatched: 5. This CDR3 spans 15 amino acids. As DNA, the CDR3 is TGTGCCAGCAGCCTTCGACAGGGGGCACAAGAGACCCAGTACTTC. This translates into CASSLRQGAQETQYF.

This chain uses TRBV4-2 with TRBJ2-7; 12 nucleotides align to TRBD2. The V and J ends lost 8 bases and 5 bases, in that order; junction bases with no gene match: 7. Germline V gives CDR1 LGHNA, CDR2 YNFKEQ. CDR3 size: 14 residues. In DNA form, the CDR3 reads TGTGCCAGCGGCCTAGCGGGGGGGAATCACGAGCAGTACTTC. Translating gives CASGLAGGNHEQYF.

The CDR3 loop is CASSRGRGGGYTF. The CDR3 DNA follows: TGTGCCAGTAGTAGAGGCAGGGGCGGCGGCTACACCTTC. The rearrangement joins TRBV19 to TRBJ1-2; TRBD1 is a possible D gene (6 bases). The V end was cut by 4 bases, the J end by 8 bases, with 14 bases between. The CDR3 runs to 13 residues. Germline CDR1 is LNHDA and CDR2 is SQIVND (reference sequence).

The rearrangement uses TRBV4-2 and TRBJ2-2, with unresolved D. The CDR3 has 13 residues. Germline CDR1 is LGHNA and CDR2 is YNFKEQ. V was clipped by 2 bases and J by 3 bases, with 4 bases between them. CDR3 nucleotide sequence: TGTGCCAGCAGCCAATTGCACACCGGGGAGCTGTTTTTT. This sequence encodes CASSQLHTGELFF.

The chain couples TRBV18 to TRBJ2-3; D gene uncertain. This CDR3 has 13 residues. The V and J ends lost 9 bases and 0 bases respectively, with 10 bases between them. Germline values: CDR1 KGHSH, CDR2 LQKENI. The CDR3 loop is CASSTGSTDTQYF. The CDR3 DNA reads TGTGCCAGTTCAACCGGGAGCACAGATACGCAGTATTTT.

The chain joins TRBV27 to TRBJ2-3; D gene unclear. The length of the CDR3 is 14 residues. The V end was cut by 7 bases, the J end by 1 base, with 12 bases between. The germline gives CDR1 MNHEY, CDR2 SMNVEV (reference sequence). CDR3 region: CASKSFSGTDTQYF. CDR3 DNA: TGTGCCAGCAAGTCCTTTAGTGGCACAGATACGCAGTATTTT.

The chain combines TRBV4-3 with TRBJ2-1, with D tentatively TRBD1 (6 bases). The germline CDR1 and CDR2 sequences are LGHNA and YSLEER. The CDR3 totals 15 residues. Trimming took 4 bases from V and 5 from J, leaving 15 bases between them. The CDR3 coding sequence is TGCGCCAGCAGCCGTGCCGGGACAAAAAACAATGAGCAGTTCTTC. It encodes CASSRAGTKNNEQFF.

This clone was seen a handful of times. The chain recombines TRBV4-1 with TRBJ1-6, with TRBD1 matching over 7 bases. Germline V CDR1 and CDR2: MGHRA, YSYEKL. V lost 0 bases and J lost 10; bases outside the gene matches: 6. The CDR3 has 15 amino acids. CDR3 protein: CASSQEGTAGSPLHF. The CDR3 nucleotides read TGCGCCAGCAGCCAAGAGGGGACAGCCGGATCACCCCTCCACTTT.

The chain employs TRBV9 and TRBJ2-3, with D unclear. Germline-derived CDR1 and CDR2 are SGDLS and YYNGEE. The CDR3 runs 12 residues. The V end was cut by 2 bases, the J end by 3 bases, with 4 bases between. CDR3 DNA sequence: TGTGCCAGCAGCGTTCTAACAGATACGCAGTATTTT. Residues: CASSVLTDTQYF. Complete variable domain (other parts from reference TRBV9 and TRBJ2-3): DSGVTQTPKHLITATGQRVTLRCSPRSGDLSVYWYQQSLDQGLQFLIQYYNGEERAKGNILERFSAQQFPDLHSELNLSSLELGDSALYFCASSVLTDTQYFGPGTRLTVL.

V and J are TRBV28 and TRBJ2-7; the match to TRBD2 covers 12 bases. This CDR3 has 16 amino acids. The germline CDR1 and CDR2 sequences are MDHEN and SYDVKM. Trimming at V came to 0 bases and at J to 3 bases, leaving 3 bases not matched to a gene. CDR3 in amino acids: CASSLWRLAGDYEQYF. The CDR3 DNA sequence: TGTGCCAGCAGTTTATGGCGACTAGCGGGGGACTACGAGCAGTACTTC.

This chain uses TRBV28 with TRBJ1-1; D possibly corresponds to TRBD1 (6 bases). Germline-derived CDR1 and CDR2 are MDHEN and SYDVKM. The CDR3 consists of 16 residues. V shed 3 bases and J shed 0 bases, with 14 bases lying between them. For the CDR3, the DNA is TGTGCCAGCAGTTTTGCCTCGGACAGTATGAACACTGAAGCTTTCTTT. Protein product: CASSFASDSMNTEAFF.

The chain combines TRBV6-1 with TRBJ1-5; the D is unclear. CDR1 and CDR2 from the germline V gene are MNHNS and SASEGT. The ends were cut back, 5 bases at V and 2 bases at J, with 13 bases in the middle. The CDR3 spans 15 residues. In nucleotides, the CDR3 is TGTGCCAGCAGTACCGGGCCCGCGGGCAATCAGCCCCAGCATTTT. It codes for CASSTGPAGNQPQHF.

The V gene is TRBV30, the J gene TRBJ1-1; TRBD1 matches at 10 bases. The CDR3 is 16 residues long. Unmatched junction bases numbered 6, after V lost 0 bases and J lost 2 bases. The germline V gene has CDR1 GTSNPN and CDR2 SVGIG (reference sequence). This CDR3 is CAWSVGTGVFNTEAFF. The CDR3 region has the DNA TGTGCCTGGAGTGTCGGGACAGGGGTTTTCAACACTGAAGCTTTCTTT.

The genes are TRBV5-1 and TRBJ1-1; D gene ambiguous. This CDR3 spans 14 amino acids. Trimming left V 3 bases short and J 6 bases short, with 15 bases between. CDR1 is SGHRS, CDR2 YFSETQ, per germline. The CDR3 nucleotides read TGCGCCAGCAGCTCGATGGCGGGGAATCCTGAAGCTTTCTTT. This sequence encodes CASSSMAGNPEAFF.

This clone was found a few times. J is TRBJ2-7 and V is TRBV2, with D perhaps assigned TRBD1 or TRBD2 (6 bases each). The CDR3 has 14 residues. Trimming removed 8 bases from V and 6 bases from J, with 20 bases in between. CDR1 SNHLY and CDR2 FYNNEI come from the germline V gene. Written as DNA, the CDR3 is TGTGCCAGCCGCGCGGGGCAGGGGTTCGGCGAGCAGTACTTC. As protein: CASRAGQGFGEQYF.

The chain links TRBV7-2 to TRBJ2-1; D remains ambiguous. Per the germline V gene, CDR1 is SGHTA and CDR2 is FQGNSA. Between the trimmed V and J ends, which lost 0 bases and 9 bases, there was a span of 9 bases. CDR3 length equals 13 residues. CDR3: CASSLALTVEQFF. DNA for the CDR3: TGTGCCAGCAGCTTAGCGCTAACTGTTGAGCAGTTCTTC.

J is TRBJ1-4 and V is TRBV5-4; possibly TRBD1 for D (6 bases). Germline CDR1 and CDR2: SGHNT and YYREEE (reference sequence). Trimming pared 4 bases from V and 5 bases from J, leaving 15 bases between. The CDR3 runs to 15 residues. DNA for the CDR3: TGTGCCAGCAGCCGGGGGACAACGGAGAATGAAAAACTGTTTTTT. The encoded protein is CASSRGTTENEKLFF.

This clone was picked up one time. This chain uses TRBV7-2 with TRBJ2-3; D is unclear. This CDR3 region has 12 residues. Trimming shortened V by 4 bases and J by 6 bases, and 8 bases separated the two germline ends. Germline CDR1 and CDR2: SGHTA and FQGNSA. CDR3 amino acids: CASSSYTDTQYF. The CDR3 nucleotides are TGTGCCAGCAGCTCTTATACGGATACGCAGTATTTT.

Points on this clone: At one of its ends the junction is not consistent with the germline gene, which may arise from a read error. This chain's CDR3 is CASRQGFNSNQPQHF. As DNA, the CDR3 is TGCGCCAGCAGACAAGGGTTCAATAGCAATCAGCCCCAGCATTTT. The chain combines TRBV4-3 with TRBJ1-5; D unclear. Germline V lookup: CDR1 LGHNA, CDR2 YSLEER. This CDR3 has 15 residues.

This chain joins TRBV6-1 and TRBJ1-2, with no clear D. This CDR3 has 14 amino acids. Trimming left V 3 bases short and J 7 bases short, with 15 bases between. Germline V lookup: CDR1 MNHNS, CDR2 SASEGT. Here the CDR3 DNA reads TGTGCCAGCAGTGATTCGGAGTGGGTTCCTGGCTACACCTTC. It yields the protein CASSDSEWVPGYTF.

The chain combines TRBV6-5 with TRBJ1-5, with 7 bases fitting TRBD1. The CDR3 totals 14 residues. J gave up 4 bases and V 6 bases, and 6 bases lay outside the gene matches. Germline CDR1 is MNHEY and CDR2 is SVGAGI. The CDR3 reads CASRRTGRNQPQHF. The CDR3 region has the DNA TGTGCCAGCAGACGGACAGGCAGGAATCAGCCCCAGCATTTT.

V and J are TRBV7-2 and TRBJ2-7, with D perhaps matching TRBD1 (6 bases). This CDR3 is built from 14 residues. In germline, CDR1 is SGHTA, CDR2 FQGNSA. Trimming removed 5 bases at V and 2 bases at J, with 13 bases between. For the CDR3, the DNA is TGTGCCAGCAGCCAGGGGACGGAAGCCTACGAGCAGTACTTC. Its translation: CASSQGTEAYEQYF.